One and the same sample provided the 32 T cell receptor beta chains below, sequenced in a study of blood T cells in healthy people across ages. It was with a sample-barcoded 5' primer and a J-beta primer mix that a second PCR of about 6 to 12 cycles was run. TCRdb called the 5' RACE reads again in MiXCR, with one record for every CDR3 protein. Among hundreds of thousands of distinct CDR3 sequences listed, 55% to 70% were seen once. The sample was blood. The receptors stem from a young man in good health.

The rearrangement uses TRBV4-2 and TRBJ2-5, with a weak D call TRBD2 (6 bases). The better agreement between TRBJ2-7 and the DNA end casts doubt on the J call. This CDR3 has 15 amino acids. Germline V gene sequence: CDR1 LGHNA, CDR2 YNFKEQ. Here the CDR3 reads CASSPRGPGEREQYF. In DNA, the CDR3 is TGTGCCAGCAGCCCTCGGGGACCGGGAGAGCGCGAGCAGTACTTC.

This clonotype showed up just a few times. CDR3 DNA sequence: TGTGCCAGCAGCTTAGCGATACTAGGGGGAGAGACCCAGTACTTC. Its translation: CASSLAILGGETQYF. The chain uses TRBV7-2 and TRBJ2-5, with a weak D call TRBD1 (6 bases). This CDR3 has 15 residues. Germline values: CDR1 SGHTA, CDR2 FQGNSA. Trimming pared 0 bases from V and 4 bases from J, leaving 12 bases between.

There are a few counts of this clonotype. DNA for the CDR3: TGCAGCGTGGGGGAGGAGGGGTTTAAAGGTACCTACGAGCAGTACTTC. Amino acid sequence: CSVGEEGFKGTYEQYF. The chain is built from TRBV29-1 and TRBJ2-7, with D possibly being TRBD2 (6 bases). Between the trimmed V and J ends, which lost 6 bases and 2 bases, there was a span of 23 bases. CDR3 length equals 16 residues. CDR1 and CDR2 from the germline V gene are SQVTM and ANQGSEA.

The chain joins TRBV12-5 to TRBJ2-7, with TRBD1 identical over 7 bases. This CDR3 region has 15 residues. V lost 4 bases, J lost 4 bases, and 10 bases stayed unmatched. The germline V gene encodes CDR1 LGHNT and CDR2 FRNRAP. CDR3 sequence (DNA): TGTGCTAGTGGTTCCAGTATAGGGGGCAGGTACGAGCAGTACTTC. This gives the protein CASGSSIGGRYEQYF.

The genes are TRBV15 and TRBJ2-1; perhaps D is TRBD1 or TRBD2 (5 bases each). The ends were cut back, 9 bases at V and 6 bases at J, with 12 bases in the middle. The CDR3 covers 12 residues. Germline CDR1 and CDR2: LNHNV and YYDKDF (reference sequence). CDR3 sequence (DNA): TGTGCCACTTCACCTGGGGGCAATGAGCAGTTCTTC. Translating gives CATSPGGNEQFF.

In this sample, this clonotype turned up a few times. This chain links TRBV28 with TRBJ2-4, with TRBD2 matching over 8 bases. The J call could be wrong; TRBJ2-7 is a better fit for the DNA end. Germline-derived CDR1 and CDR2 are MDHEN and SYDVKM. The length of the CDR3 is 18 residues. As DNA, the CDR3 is TGTGCCAGCACACCAGTTCCCGAATTAGCGGGGTCTTCCTACGAGCAGTACTTC. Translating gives CASTPVPELAGSSYEQYF.

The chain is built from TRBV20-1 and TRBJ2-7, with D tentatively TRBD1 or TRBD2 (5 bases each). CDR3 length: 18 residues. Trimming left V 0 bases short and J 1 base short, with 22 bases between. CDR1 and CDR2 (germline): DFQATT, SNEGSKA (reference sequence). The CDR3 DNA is TGCAGTGCTAGAGATTGGGTTGGGGCAGCGGCGTTTTCCTACGAGCAGTACTTC. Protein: CSARDWVGAAAFSYEQYF.

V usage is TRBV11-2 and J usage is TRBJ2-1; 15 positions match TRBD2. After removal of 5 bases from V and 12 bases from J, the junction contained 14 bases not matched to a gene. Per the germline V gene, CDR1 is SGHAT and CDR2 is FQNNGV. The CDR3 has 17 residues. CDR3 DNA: TGTGCCAGCAGCACCGGGACTAGCGGGGGGTACACAGATACGCAGTTCTTC. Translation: CASSTGTSGGYTDTQFF.

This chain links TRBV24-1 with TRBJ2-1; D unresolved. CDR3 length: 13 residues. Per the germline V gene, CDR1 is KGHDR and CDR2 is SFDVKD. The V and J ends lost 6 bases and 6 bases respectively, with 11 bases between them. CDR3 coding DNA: TGTGCCACCAGTCCACTCGGCGTCAATGAGCAGTTCTTC. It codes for CATSPLGVNEQFF.

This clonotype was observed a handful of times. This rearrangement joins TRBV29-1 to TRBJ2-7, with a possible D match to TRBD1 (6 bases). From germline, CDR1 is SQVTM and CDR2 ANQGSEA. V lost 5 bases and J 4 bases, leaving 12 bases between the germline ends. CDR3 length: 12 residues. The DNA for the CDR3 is TGCAGCGTTACGGGACAAGCATACGAGCAGTACTTC. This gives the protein CSVTGQAYEQYF.

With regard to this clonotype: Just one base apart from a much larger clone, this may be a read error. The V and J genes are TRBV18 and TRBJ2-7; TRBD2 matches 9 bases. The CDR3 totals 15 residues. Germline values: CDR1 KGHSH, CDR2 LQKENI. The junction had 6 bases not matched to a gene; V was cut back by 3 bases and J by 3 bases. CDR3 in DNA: TGTGCCAGCTCACCCGGTAGCGGGAGAATCTACGAGCAGTACTTC. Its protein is CASSPGSGRIYEQYF.

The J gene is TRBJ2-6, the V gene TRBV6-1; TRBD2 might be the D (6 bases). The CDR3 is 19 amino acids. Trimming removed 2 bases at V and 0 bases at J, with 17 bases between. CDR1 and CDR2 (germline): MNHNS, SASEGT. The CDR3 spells CASSEILFSRDSGANVLTF. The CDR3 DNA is TGTGCCAGCAGTGAAATACTCTTTTCGCGGGACTCTGGGGCCAACGTCCTGACTTTC.

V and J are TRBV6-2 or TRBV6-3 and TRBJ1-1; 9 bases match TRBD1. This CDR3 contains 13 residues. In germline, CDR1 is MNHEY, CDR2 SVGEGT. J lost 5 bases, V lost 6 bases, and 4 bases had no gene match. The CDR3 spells CASSGQGRTEAFF. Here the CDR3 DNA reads TGTGCCAGCAGCGGACAGGGGAGGACTGAAGCTTTCTTT.

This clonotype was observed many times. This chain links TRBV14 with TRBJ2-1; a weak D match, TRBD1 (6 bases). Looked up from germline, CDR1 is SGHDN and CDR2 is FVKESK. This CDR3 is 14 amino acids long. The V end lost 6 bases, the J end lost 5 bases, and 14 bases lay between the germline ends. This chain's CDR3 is CASRGAGANNEQFF. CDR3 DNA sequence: TGTGCCAGCAGGGGGGCAGGGGCCAACAATGAGCAGTTCTTC.

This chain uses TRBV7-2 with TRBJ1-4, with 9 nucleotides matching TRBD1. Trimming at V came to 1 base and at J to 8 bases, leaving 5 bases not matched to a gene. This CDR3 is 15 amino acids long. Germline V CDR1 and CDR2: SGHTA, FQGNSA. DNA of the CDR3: TGTGCCAGCAGCTTAGAAGGACAGGGGTACGAAAAACTGTTTTTT. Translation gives CASSLEGQGYEKLFF. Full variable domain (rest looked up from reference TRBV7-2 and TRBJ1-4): GAGVSQSPSNKVTEKGKDVELRCDPISGHTALYWYRQSLGQGLEFLIYFQGNSAPDKSGLPSDRFSAERTGGSVSTLTIQRTQQEDSAVYLCASSLEGQGYEKLFFGSGTQLSVL.

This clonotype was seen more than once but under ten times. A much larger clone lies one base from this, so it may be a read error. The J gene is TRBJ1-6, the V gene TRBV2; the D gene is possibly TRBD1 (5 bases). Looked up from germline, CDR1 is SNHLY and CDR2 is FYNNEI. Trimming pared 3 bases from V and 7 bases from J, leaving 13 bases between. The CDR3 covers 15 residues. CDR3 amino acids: CASSEGTGENSPLHF. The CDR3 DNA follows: TGTGCCAGCAGTGAGGGGACCGGTGAGAATTCACCCCTCCACTTT.

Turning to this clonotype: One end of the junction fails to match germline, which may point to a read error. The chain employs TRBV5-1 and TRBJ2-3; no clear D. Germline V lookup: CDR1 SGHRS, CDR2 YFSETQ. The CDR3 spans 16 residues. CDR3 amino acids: CASSPTGPGSKDTQYF. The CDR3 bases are TGCGCCAGCAGCCCCACGGGCCCTGGTAGCAAAGATACGCAGTATTTT.

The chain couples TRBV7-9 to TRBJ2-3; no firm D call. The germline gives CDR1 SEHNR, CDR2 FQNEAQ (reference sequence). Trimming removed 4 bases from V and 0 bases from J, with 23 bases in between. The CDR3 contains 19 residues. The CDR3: CASSSRHRSGTASTDTQYF. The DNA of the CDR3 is TGTGCCAGCAGCTCCCGCCACCGCAGTGGAACGGCAAGCACAGATACGCAGTATTTT.

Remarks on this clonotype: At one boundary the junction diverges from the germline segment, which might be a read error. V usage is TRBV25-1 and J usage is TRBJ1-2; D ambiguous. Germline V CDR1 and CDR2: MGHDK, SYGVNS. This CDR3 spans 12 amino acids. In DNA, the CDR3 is TGTTCCAGCAGTGAGGCAGATTATGGCTACACCTTC. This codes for CSSSEADYGYTF.

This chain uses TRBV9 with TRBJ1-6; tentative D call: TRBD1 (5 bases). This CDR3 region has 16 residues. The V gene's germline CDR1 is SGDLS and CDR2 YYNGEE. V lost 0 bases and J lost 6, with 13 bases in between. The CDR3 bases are TGTGCCAGCAGCGTAGATGAAGGGGCGGTTAATTCACCCCTCCACTTT. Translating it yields CASSVDEGAVNSPLHF.

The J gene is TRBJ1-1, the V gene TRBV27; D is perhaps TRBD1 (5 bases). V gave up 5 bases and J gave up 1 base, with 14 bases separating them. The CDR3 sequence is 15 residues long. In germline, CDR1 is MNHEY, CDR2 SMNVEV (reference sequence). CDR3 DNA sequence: TGTGCCAGCAGTCCCGGGCAGGGTGAGAACACTGAAGCTTTCTTT. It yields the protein CASSPGQGENTEAFF.

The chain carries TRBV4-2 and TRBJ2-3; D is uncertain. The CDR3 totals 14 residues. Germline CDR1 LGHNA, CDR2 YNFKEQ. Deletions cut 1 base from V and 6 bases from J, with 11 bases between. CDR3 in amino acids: CASSQGGVGDTQYF. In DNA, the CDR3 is TGTGCCAGCAGCCAAGGTGGGGTCGGGGATACGCAGTATTTT.

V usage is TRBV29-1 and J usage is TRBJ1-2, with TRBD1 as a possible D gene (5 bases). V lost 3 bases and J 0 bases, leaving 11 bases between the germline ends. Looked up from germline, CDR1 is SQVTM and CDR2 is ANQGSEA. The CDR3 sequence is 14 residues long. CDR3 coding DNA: TGCAGCGTTGACAGGGAAGGAGCTAACTATGGCTACACCTTC. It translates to CSVDREGANYGYTF.

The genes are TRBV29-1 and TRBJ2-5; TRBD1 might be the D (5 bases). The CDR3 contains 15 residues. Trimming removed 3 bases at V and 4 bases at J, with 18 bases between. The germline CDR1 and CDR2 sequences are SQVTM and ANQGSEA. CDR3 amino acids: CSVDGTGGPGETQYF. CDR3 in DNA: TGCAGCGTTGACGGCACAGGTGGCCCTGGAGAGACCCAGTACTTC.

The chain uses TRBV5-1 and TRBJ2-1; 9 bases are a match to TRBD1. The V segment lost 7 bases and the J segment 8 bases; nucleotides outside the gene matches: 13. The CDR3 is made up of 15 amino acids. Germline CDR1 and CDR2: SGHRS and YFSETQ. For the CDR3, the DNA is TGCGCCAGCTTCGAACCGGGACAGGGCCGTTATGAGCAGTTCTTC. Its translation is CASFEPGQGRYEQFF.

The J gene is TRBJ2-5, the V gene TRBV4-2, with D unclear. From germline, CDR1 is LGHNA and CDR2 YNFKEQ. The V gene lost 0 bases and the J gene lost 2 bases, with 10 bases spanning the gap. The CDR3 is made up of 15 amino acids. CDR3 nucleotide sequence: TGTGCCAGCAGCCAAGAAGCAAGCTTTCAAGAGACCCAGTACTTC. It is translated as CASSQEASFQETQYF.

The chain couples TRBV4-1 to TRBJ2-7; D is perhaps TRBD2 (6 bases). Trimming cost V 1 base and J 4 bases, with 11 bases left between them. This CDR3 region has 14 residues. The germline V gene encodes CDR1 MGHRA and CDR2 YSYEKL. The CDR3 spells CASSQGRGVYEQYF. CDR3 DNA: TGCGCCAGCAGCCAAGGGCGGGGAGTATACGAGCAGTACTTC.

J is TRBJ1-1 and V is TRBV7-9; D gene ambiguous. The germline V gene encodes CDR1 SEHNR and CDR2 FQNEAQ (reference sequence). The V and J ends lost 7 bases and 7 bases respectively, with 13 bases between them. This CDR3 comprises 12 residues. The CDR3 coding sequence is TGTGCCAGCACCGACCGGCAGGATGAAGCTTTCTTT. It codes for CASTDRQDEAFF.

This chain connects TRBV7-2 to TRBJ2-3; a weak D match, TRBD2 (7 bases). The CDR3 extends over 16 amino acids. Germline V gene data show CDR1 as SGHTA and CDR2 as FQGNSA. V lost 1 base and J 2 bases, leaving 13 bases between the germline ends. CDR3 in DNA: TGTGCCAGCAGCTTAGGGGGGGGCGGAAACACAGATACGCAGTATTTT. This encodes CASSLGGGGNTDTQYF.

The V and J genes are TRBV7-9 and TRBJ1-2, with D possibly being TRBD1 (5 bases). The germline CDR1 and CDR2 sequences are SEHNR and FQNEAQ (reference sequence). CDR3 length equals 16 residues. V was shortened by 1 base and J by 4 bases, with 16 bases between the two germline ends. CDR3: CASSLVDGALSYGYTF. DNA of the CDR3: TGTGCCAGCAGCTTAGTCGACGGGGCCCTTAGCTATGGCTACACCTTC.

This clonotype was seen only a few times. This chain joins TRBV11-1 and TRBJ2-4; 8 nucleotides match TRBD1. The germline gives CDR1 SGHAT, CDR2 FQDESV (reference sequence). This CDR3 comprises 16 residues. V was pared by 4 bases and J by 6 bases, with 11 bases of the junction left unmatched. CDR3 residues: CASSSQWDRSVNIQYF. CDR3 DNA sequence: TGTGCCAGCAGCTCCCAGTGGGACAGGAGCGTAAACATTCAGTACTTC.

The CDR3 region has the DNA TGTGCCAGCAGCCAAAGACGGACGAGCTCCTACGAGCAGTACTTC. The encoded protein is CASSQRRTSSYEQYF. The chain joins TRBV3-1 to TRBJ2-7; D uncertain. CDR1 is LGHDT, CDR2 YNNKEL, per germline (reference sequence). The V and J ends lost 2 bases and 0 bases respectively, with 11 bases between them. The CDR3 loop spans 15 amino acids.